These 24 T cell receptor beta chains were all obtained from the same sample, sequenced in a study of siplizumab effects on memory and regulatory T cells. Clones were sequenced by immunoSEQ multiplex PCR, and TCRdb holds only the in-frame ones, with some missing. Here the sample spans roughly 2,800 clones, around 64% being singletons. The specimen was TEMRA CD8+ T cells sorted from blood. Described subset: unstimulated CD8+ CD45RA+ effector memory T cells. Source of these receptors: a human donor in good health.

The chain recombines TRBV4-1 with TRBJ1-2; D is possibly TRBD1 (6 bases). The CDR3 spans 18 residues. CDR1 MGHRA and CDR2 YSYEKL come from the germline V gene. Trimming removed 6 bases from V and 1 base from J, with 24 bases in between. CDR3 residues: CASSQTETGYKVNYGYTF. The CDR3 DNA is TGCGCCAGCAGTCAAACCGAGACAGGCTATAAAGTTAACTATGGCTACACCTTC.

Written as DNA, the CDR3 is TGTGCCAGCAGCCCCGGCAGCCCATATAATTCACCCCTCCACTTT. It translates to CASSPGSPYNSPLHF. V gene TRBV5-5 combines with J gene TRBJ1-6; the D is unclear. Trimming cost V 4 bases and J 4 bases, with 12 bases left between them. Germline CDR1 and CDR2: SGHKS and YYEKEE (reference sequence). The length of the CDR3 is 15 residues.

The chain employs TRBV13 and TRBJ1-6; D might be TRBD1 (5 bases). Trimming cost V 3 bases and J 5 bases, with 8 bases left between them. The CDR3 runs to 14 residues. The germline gives CDR1 PRHDT, CDR2 FYEKMQ (reference sequence). The CDR3 nucleotides are TGTGCCAGCAGCTTCGACAGAGATAATTCACCCCTCCACTTT. Amino acids: CASSFDRDNSPLHF.

J is TRBJ2-1 and V is TRBV4-1, with D unclear. The CDR3 consists of 12 residues. Germline assignment: CDR1 MGHRA and CDR2 YSYEKL. The V end lost 0 bases, the J end lost 8 bases, and 5 bases lay between the germline ends. CDR3 DNA sequence: TGCGCCAGCAGCCAAGATTTGCATGAGCAGTTCTTC. Amino acid sequence: CASSQDLHEQFF.

In DNA, the CDR3 is TGCGCCAGCAGCGTCCCGGGACTAGCGGGAGACAATGAGCAGTTCTTC. Protein product: CASSVPGLAGDNEQFF. The chain uses TRBV5-1 and TRBJ2-1, with 14 bases lining up with TRBD2. The V gene's germline CDR1 is SGHRS and CDR2 YFSETQ. V trimming: 4 bases; J trimming: 5 bases; junction bases outside the gene matches: 5. The CDR3 runs to 16 residues.

The V gene is TRBV4-1, the J gene TRBJ2-1, with 9 bases aligning to TRBD2. The V gene's germline CDR1 is MGHRA and CDR2 YSYEKL. V trimming: 0 bases; J trimming: 7 bases; junction bases outside the gene matches: 13. CDR3 length: 18 residues. CDR3 loop: CASSQDRPLSSGSNEQFF. The CDR3 nucleotides read TGCGCCAGCAGCCAAGATAGGCCCTTAAGTAGCGGGAGTAATGAGCAGTTCTTC.

This clone was observed a handful of times. This chain joins TRBV2 and TRBJ1-2, with a weak D call TRBD1 (6 bases). The CDR3 spans 14 residues. The V end lost 2 bases, the J end lost 1 base, and 8 bases lay between the germline ends. Germline V gene sequence: CDR1 SNHLY, CDR2 FYNNEI. The CDR3 protein is CASSETGINYGYTF. CDR3 DNA sequence: TGTGCCAGCAGTGAAACAGGGATTAACTATGGCTACACCTTC.

The table lists this clone with a few counts. The chain recombines TRBV6-5 with TRBJ2-7, with 7 bases identical to TRBD1. Germline-derived CDR1 and CDR2 are MNHEY and SVGAGI. The V and J ends lost 7 bases and 4 bases, in that order; junction bases with no gene match: 4. The CDR3 contains 12 residues. CDR3 in amino acids: CASTPDRYEQYF. In nucleotides, the CDR3 is TGTGCCAGCACCCCGGACAGGTACGAGCAGTACTTC.

V is TRBV5-4 and J is TRBJ1-2; maybe TRBD1 (6 bases). There are 13 residues in the CDR3. CDR1 and CDR2 from the germline V gene are SGHNT and YYREEE (reference sequence). V was shortened by 2 bases and J by 4 bases, with 9 bases between the two germline ends. CDR3 residues: CASSLTGPYGYTF. CDR3 bases: TGTGCCAGCAGCTTAACAGGGCCCTATGGCTACACCTTC.

V usage is TRBV5-6 and J usage is TRBJ2-5; 10 bases map to TRBD2. Germline assignment: CDR1 SGHDT and CDR2 YYEEEE. The CDR3 loop spans 17 amino acids. With 2 bases clipped from V and 2 bases from J, the junction kept 9 bases outside the gene matches. CDR3 loop: CASSFPQRGGHQETQYF. As DNA, the CDR3 is TGTGCCAGCAGCTTCCCTCAGCGGGGGGGCCATCAAGAGACCCAGTACTTC.

There are a few counts of this clone. This chain joins TRBV5-1 and TRBJ2-7; D remains ambiguous. Trimming removed 2 bases at V and 0 bases at J, with 15 bases between. Germline V CDR1 and CDR2: SGHRS, YFSETQ. This CDR3 comprises 16 residues. Here the CDR3 reads CASSLSHLSSSYEQYF. In DNA, the CDR3 is TGCGCCAGCAGCTTAAGCCACTTGAGTAGCTCCTACGAGCAGTACTTC.

This clone was found a few times. This sequence joins TRBV7-9 and TRBJ1-3, with D possibly being TRBD1 (6 bases). From germline, CDR1 is SEHNR and CDR2 FQNEAQ (reference sequence). Trimming removed 4 bases at V and 0 bases at J, with 10 bases between. The CDR3 is 15 amino acids. The CDR3 loop reads CASSYGQHSGNTIYF. The CDR3 DNA reads as TGTGCCAGCAGCTATGGACAGCACTCTGGAAACACCATATATTTT. The full variable domain, its missing parts supplied by reference TRBV7-9 and TRBJ1-3, is DTGVSQNPRHKITKRGQNVTFRCDPISEHNRLYWYRQTLGQGPEFLTYFQNEAQLEKSRLLSDRFSAERPKGSFSTLEIQRTEQGDSAMYLCASSYGQHSGNTIYFGEGSWLTVV.

Here the CDR3 reads CASSQKNGTFWYEQYF. As DNA, the CDR3 is TGTGCCAGCAGTCAGAAAAACGGGACGTTTTGGTACGAGCAGTACTTC. The chain is built from TRBV27 and TRBJ2-5, with D perhaps matching TRBD1 or TRBD2 (5 bases each). Gene TRBJ2-7 matches the end of the DNA better, so the J call may be wrong. Germline V gene sequence: CDR1 MNHEY, CDR2 SMNVEV (reference sequence). The CDR3 sequence is 16 residues long.

The V gene is TRBV6-7, the J gene TRBJ2-7; 7 nucleotides agree with TRBD2. TRBV6-7 is filed as an ORF, its function uncertain. Trimming took 2 bases from V and 2 from J; bases not matched to a gene: 0. The CDR3 loop spans 13 amino acids. The chain's CDR3 is CASSYAGAYEQYF. The DNA for the CDR3 is TGTGCCAGCAGTTACGCGGGGGCCTACGAGCAGTACTTC.

This chain links TRBV7-8 with TRBJ2-3; a weak D match, TRBD2 (5 bases). The V end was cut by 1 base, the J end by 8 bases, with 22 bases between. The CDR3 runs 17 residues. From germline, CDR1 is SGHVS and CDR2 FQNEAQ. Here the CDR3 DNA reads TGTGCCAGCAGCTTAGATCGTGTGAGCGGCCTTCTACGTACGCAGTATTTT. Its translation: CASSLDRVSGLLRTQYF.

This clone was counted a few times. For the CDR3, the DNA is TGTGCCAACACAGAGAACACTGAAGCTTTCTTT. Translated, it gives CANTENTEAFF. V is TRBV2 and J is TRBJ1-1; D gene uncertain. Germline V lookup: CDR1 SNHLY, CDR2 FYNNEI. The CDR3 has 11 residues. V dropped 10 bases and J dropped 1 base, with 7 bases sitting between them.

V and J are TRBV4-2 and TRBJ2-7; the match to TRBD1 covers 8 bases. The CDR3 extends over 17 amino acids. Germline V gene data show CDR1 as LGHNA and CDR2 as YNFKEQ. The junction had 11 bases not matched to a gene; V was cut back by 4 bases and J by 0 bases. The CDR3 bases are TGTGCCAGCAGCCTTGTTCAGGGGGCCCCCTTCTCCTACGAGCAGTACTTC. Translation gives CASSLVQGAPFSYEQYF.

This sequence joins TRBV15 and TRBJ2-1; D may be TRBD1 (5 bases). The CDR3 sequence is 14 residues long. The ends were cut back, 4 bases at V and 6 bases at J, with 13 bases in the middle. Germline values: CDR1 LNHNV, CDR2 YYDKDF (reference sequence). In nucleotides, the CDR3 is TGTGCCACCAGCACCCGACAGACTCTCAATGAGCAGTTCTTC. Translated, it gives CATSTRQTLNEQFF.

V usage is TRBV9 and J usage is TRBJ2-5; no firm D call. V dropped 4 bases and J dropped 5 bases, with 15 bases sitting between them. The CDR3 contains 14 residues. CDR1 and CDR2 from the germline V gene are SGDLS and YYNGEE. CDR3 sequence reads: CASSPRTALETQYF. Written as DNA, the CDR3 is TGTGCCAGCAGCCCGCGGACGGCCTTGGAGACCCAGTACTTC.

The chain has TRBV5-6 and TRBJ1-1; D unclear. The CDR3 loop spans 14 amino acids. Germline V gene sequence: CDR1 SGHDT, CDR2 YYEEEE. Trimming took 0 bases from V and 2 from J, leaving 8 bases between them. Here the CDR3 reads CASSLVWVNTEAFF. The CDR3 DNA reads as TGTGCCAGCAGCTTGGTATGGGTTAACACTGAAGCTTTCTTT.

The chain employs TRBV7-6 and TRBJ2-1, with TRBD2 matching over 8 bases. The germline CDR1 and CDR2 sequences are SGHVS and FNYEAQ. CDR3 length equals 15 residues. V shed 4 bases and J 6 bases; nucleotides not matched to a gene: 8. For the CDR3, the DNA is TGTGCCAGCAGCTCCCATAGCGGGACTCGCAATGAGCAGTTCTTC. Translation: CASSSHSGTRNEQFF.

This clone appeared once. The rearrangement links TRBV27 to TRBJ2-1, with D tentatively TRBD2 (7 bases). The V gene's germline CDR1 is MNHEY and CDR2 SMNVEV (reference sequence). The germline V and J ends were trimmed by 1 base and 6 bases, with 10 bases remaining between them. This CDR3 comprises 14 residues. The CDR3 coding sequence is TGTGCCAGCAGTTTATTCGGGGGGCCCAATGAGCAGTTCTTC. This translates into CASSLFGGPNEQFF.

The chain combines TRBV5-5 with TRBJ2-2; D unresolved. The CDR3 runs to 16 residues. Germline CDR1 SGHKS, CDR2 YYEKEE (reference sequence). The ends were cut back, 4 bases at V and 3 bases at J, with 16 bases in the middle. The CDR3 sequence: CASSADRSWYTGELFF. The CDR3 DNA is TGTGCCAGCAGCGCGGATCGGAGCTGGTACACCGGGGAGCTGTTTTTT.

This clone was detected only a few times. This chain uses TRBV7-8 with TRBJ2-7; TRBD2 agrees at 12 bases. The CDR3 is 15 residues long. V lost 1 base, J lost 5 bases, and 3 bases stayed unmatched. Germline CDR1 and CDR2: SGHVS and FQNEAQ. The CDR3 DNA follows: TGTGCCAGCAGCTTAGGGACTAGCGGGGCTCACGAGCAGTACTTC. Translating it yields CASSLGTSGAHEQYF. Drawing the rest from reference TRBV7-8 and TRBJ2-7, the complete variable domain is GAGVSQSPRYKVAKRGQDVALRCDPISGHVSLFWYQQALGQGPEFLTYFQNEAQLDKSGLPSDRFFAERPEGSVSTLKIQRTQQEDSAVYLCASSLGTSGAHEQYFGPGTRLTVT.